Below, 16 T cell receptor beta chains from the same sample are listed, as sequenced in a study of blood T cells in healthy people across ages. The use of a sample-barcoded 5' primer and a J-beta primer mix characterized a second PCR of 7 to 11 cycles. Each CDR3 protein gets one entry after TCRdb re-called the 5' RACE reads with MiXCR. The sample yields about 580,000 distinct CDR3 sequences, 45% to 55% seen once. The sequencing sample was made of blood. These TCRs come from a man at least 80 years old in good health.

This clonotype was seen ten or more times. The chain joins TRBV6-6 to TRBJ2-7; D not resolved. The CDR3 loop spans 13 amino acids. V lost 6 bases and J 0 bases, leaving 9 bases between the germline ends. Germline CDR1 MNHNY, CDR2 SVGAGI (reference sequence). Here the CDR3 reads CASRDGSSYEQYF. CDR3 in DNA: TGTGCCAGCAGGGACGGAAGCTCCTACGAGCAGTACTTC.

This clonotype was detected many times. CDR3 sequence reads: CASSYGQNPYNEQFF. CDR3 coding DNA: TGTGCCAGCAGTTACGGACAGAATCCCTACAATGAGCAGTTCTTC. The chain joins TRBV6-6 to TRBJ2-1; possibly TRBD1 for D (6 bases). The germline V gene encodes CDR1 MNHNY and CDR2 SVGAGI (reference sequence). CDR3 size: 15 residues. V was shortened by 2 bases and J by 2 bases, with 10 bases between the two germline ends.

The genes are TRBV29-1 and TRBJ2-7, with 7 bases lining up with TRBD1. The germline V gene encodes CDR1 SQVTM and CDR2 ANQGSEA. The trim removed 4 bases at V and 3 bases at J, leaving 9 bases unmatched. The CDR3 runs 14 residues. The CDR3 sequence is CSVAHRGGGYEQYF. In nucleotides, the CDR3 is TGCAGCGTTGCCCACAGGGGCGGCGGCTACGAGCAGTACTTC.

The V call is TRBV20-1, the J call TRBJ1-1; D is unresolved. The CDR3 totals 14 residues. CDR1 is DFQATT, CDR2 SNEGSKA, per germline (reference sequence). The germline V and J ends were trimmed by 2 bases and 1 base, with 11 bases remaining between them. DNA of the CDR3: TGCAGTGCTAGAATTCCCCCACAGAACACTGAAGCTTTCTTT. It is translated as CSARIPPQNTEAFF.

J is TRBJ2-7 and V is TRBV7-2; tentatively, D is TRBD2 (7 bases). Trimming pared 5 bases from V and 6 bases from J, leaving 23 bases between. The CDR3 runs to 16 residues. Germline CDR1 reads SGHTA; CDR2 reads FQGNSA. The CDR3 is CASSRQPWGGASEQYF. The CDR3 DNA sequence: TGTGCCAGCAGCCGGCAGCCTTGGGGGGGGGCTTCCGAGCAGTACTTC.

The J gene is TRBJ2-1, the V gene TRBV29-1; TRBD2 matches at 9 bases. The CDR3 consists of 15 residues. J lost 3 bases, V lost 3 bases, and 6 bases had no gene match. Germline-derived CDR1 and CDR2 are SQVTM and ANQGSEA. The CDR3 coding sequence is TGCAGCGTTGATCCAGCGGGGGGACGCTACAATGAGCAGTTCTTC. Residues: CSVDPAGGRYNEQFF.

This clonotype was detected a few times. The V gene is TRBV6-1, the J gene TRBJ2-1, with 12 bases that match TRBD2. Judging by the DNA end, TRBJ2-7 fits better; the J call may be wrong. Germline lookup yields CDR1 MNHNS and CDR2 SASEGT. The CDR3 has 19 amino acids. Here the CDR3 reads CASTREGTSGSSSYNEQYF. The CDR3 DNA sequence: TGTGCCAGCACCCGAGAGGGGACTAGCGGGTCTAGCTCCTACAATGAGCAGTACTTC.

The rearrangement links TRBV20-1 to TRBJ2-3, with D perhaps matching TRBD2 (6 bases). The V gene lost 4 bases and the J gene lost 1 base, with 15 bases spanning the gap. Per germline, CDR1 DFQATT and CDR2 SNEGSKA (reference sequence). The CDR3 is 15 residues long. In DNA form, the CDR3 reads TGCAGTGCTAAAGGACCGGGAGCGGGCACAGATACGCAGTATTTT. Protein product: CSAKGPGAGTDTQYF.

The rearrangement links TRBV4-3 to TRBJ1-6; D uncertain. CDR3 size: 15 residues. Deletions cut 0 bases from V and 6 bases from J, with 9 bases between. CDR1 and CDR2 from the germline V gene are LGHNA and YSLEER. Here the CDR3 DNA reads TGCGCCAGCAGCCAAGAAGGTCAGACTAATTCACCCCTCCACTTT. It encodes CASSQEGQTNSPLHF.

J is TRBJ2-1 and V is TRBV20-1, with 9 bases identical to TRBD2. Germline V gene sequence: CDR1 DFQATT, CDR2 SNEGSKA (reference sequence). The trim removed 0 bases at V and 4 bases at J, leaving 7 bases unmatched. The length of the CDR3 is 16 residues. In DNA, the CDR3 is TGCAGTGCTAGAGACCCAGCGGGGGGCCCTTACAATGAGCAGTTCTTC. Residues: CSARDPAGGPYNEQFF.

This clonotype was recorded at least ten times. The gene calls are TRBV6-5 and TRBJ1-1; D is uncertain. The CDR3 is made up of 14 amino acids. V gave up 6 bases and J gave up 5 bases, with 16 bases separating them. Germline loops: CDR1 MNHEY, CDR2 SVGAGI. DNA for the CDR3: TGTGCCAGCAGCGGGTATGGTCGGAGGACTGAAGCTTTCTTT. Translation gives CASSGYGRRTEAFF.

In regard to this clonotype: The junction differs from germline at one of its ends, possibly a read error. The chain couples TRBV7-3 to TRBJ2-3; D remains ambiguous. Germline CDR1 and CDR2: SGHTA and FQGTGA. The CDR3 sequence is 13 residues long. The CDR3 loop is CASSSRSRDMQYF. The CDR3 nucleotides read TGTGCCAGCAGCTCGAGGTCGAGAGATATGCAGTATTTT.

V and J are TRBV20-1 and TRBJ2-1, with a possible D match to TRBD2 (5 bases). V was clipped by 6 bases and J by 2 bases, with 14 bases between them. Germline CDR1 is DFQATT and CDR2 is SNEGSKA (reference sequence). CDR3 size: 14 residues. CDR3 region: CSAGEWTAYNEQFF. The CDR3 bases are TGCAGTGCCGGGGAGTGGACTGCCTACAATGAGCAGTTCTTC.

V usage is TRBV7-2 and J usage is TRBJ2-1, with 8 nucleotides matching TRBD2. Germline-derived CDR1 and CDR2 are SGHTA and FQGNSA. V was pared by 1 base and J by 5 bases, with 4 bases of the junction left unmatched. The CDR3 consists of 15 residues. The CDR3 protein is CASSLGGGGNNEQFF. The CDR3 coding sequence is TGTGCCAGCAGCTTAGGGGGCGGGGGGAACAATGAGCAGTTCTTC.

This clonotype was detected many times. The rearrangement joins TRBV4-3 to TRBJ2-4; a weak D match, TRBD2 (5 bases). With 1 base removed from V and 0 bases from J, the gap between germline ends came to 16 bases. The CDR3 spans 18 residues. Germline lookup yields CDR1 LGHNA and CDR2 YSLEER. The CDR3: CASSQGLGAALAKNIQYF. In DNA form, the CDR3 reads TGCGCCAGCAGCCAAGGGTTAGGAGCGGCTCTAGCCAAAAACATTCAGTACTTC.

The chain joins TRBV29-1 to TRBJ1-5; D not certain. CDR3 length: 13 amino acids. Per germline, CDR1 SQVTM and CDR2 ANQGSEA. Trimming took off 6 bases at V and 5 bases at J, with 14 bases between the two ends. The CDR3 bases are TGCAGCGTCCGCGGGGAGGAACATCAGCCCCAGCATTTT. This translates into CSVRGEEHQPQHF.